The present entry profiles one T cell receptor (beta chain) with its context. This clonotype was found many times. Its antigen is currently not known. No base qualities exist here, and no much larger clone lies one base off it. These data come from a study of T-cell reconstitution after alpha-beta-depleted transplantation in children (dated by TCRdb to about 2016). In terms of the full investigation: T-cell immune reconstitution after TCRalphabeta/CD19-depleted allogeneic hematopoietic cell transplantation in children was quantitatively tracked in the study by means of TCR repertoire profiling. Here is what the overall study found, with its caveats: Over subsequent months, a decline in hyperexpanded clone frequencies was noted, and after one year, T-cell counts and TCRbeta diversity were mostly ascribed to newly produced T cells. The high TCRbeta diversity at day 60 in some patients was ascribed to recipient T cells and intrathymic progenitors that had survived conditioning. Apparently early alphabetaT-cell count recovery about two months after transplant reportedly relied on only several hundred rapidly expanded clones derived from non-depleted graft cells.

Spanning cysteine to phenylalanine, the CDR3 consists of 11 amino acids. The entry retains the CDR3 DNA only, 33 bases that are in frame from base 1. CDR1 and CDR2 are drawn from the germline V gene: SQVTM, ANQGSEA. V is reduced by 3 bases and J by 9 bases, leaving a spacing of 9 bases between them. The receptor library was made with PCR. The reads were generated on an Illumina HiSeq 2500. TCR library preparation used molecular barcoding, with unique molecular identifiers applied to normalize quantification of the TCRbeta repertoire. The public reads were reprocessed in TCRdb via fastp at Q25 and MiXCR, keeping in-frame beta chains. Each entry is one CDR3 protein sequence, shown with its most common DNA and genes. This sample is represented by around 450,000 distinct CDR3 sequences; 10% to 13% of them were singletons. In total, the top ten clones hold 2% to 2.5% of the sample. Read against the paper, the sample's treatment or condition label means: allogeneic hematopoietic cell transplantation with graft depleted of TCRalphabeta T cells and CD19 B cells. The transplant recipients were children given TCRalphabeta/CD19-depleted allogeneic hematopoietic cell grafts.

The chain is encoded by TRBV29-1 joined to TRBJ2-4; no D gene call is confident. The origin of this receptor is a child between 2 and 9 years old with inherited bone marrow failure, due to receive a stem cell transplant. This specimen consisted of PBMCs, obtained before TCRalphabeta/CD19-depleted stem cell transplant. CDR3 loop: CSVDGRGIQYF. The bases are TGCAGCGTTGACGGGCGCGGCATTCAGTACTTC.